This entry describes one T cell receptor beta chain. What it binds is unknown. This record belongs to a study of T cell repertoires in cytomegalovirus infection. Overall study context: Public signatures in TCR beta pointed to CMV infection and matching HLA type. General study points: Cumulative frequency of public TCR beta families picked out carriers of CMV plus the relevant HLA.

Germline loops: CDR1 LNHDA, CDR2 SQIVND (reference sequence). The germline V and J ends were trimmed by 5 bases and 1 base, with 20 bases remaining between them. The CDR3 contains 17 residues. TCRdb recomputed calls from the reads with MiXCR, one row per CDR3 protein. This sample carries roughly 990,000 distinct CDR3 sequences, around a third of them seen once, and the ten largest clones take around an eighth. V usage is TRBV19 and J usage is TRBJ1-1; TRBD1 might be the D (5 bases). This receptor was taken from a human donor in good health (CMV status not recorded). Some clones in this sample may be carry-over from other donors' samples. The sample was cultured CD8+ T cells from PBMCs, taken from culture after CMV antigen stimulation. Written as DNA, the CDR3 is TGTGCCAGTAGTCAAGGGGAGGCGGGGGATACGAACACTGAAGCTTTCTTT. This translates into CASSQGEAGDTNTEAFF.